The rows below give T cell receptor beta chains drawn from one sample of a study of CD8 T cells in Susac syndrome. One entry per CDR3 protein results from TCRdb running MiXCR on the immunoSEQ multiplex PCR reads. The sample holds 130,000 to 150,000 distinct CDR3 sequences, 90% to 97% seen once. Material: CD4+ T cells from PBMCs. The receptors come from a human donor with Susac syndrome. The CDR3 runs from the conserved cysteine through the conserved F or W.

cdr3_length v_call cdr3_aa
12 TRBV2 CASGKGSNTIYF
11 TRBV13 CASSWNPKLFF
16 TRBV9 CASSVGGRETNTEAFF
16 TRBV5-1 CASSLDESRGVSPLHF
16 TRBV21-1 CASSNMTSTPYNEQFF
14 TRBV7-2 CASSPTSGSYEQYF
15 TRBV20-1 CSARGYGSQNTEAFF
15 TRBV5-6 CASSLAGARGYGYTF
16 TRBV7-6 CASTPRGGSVAGELFF
11 TRBV29-1 CSVDTKREAFF
17 TRBV3-1 CASSQDLLAGGADTQYF
16 TRBV28 CASSSQGGVLTGELFF
14 TRBV29-1 CSVMLAGGYNEQFF
15 TRBV5-1 CASSLLDGVSTEAFF
16 TRBV9 CASSFPGTSSGNTIYF
13 TRBV29-1 CSVGAGVGIEQFF
16 TRBV6-6 CASSYDRANLGDEQYF
13 TRBV3-1 CASSQDRGSEQFF
15 TRBV24-1 CATCSRDIQTYGYTF
12 TRBV28 CASTLGRGGYTF
16 TRBV11-2 CASSFRLGRAHGELFF
11 TRBV2 CASSATGELFF
13 TRBV2 CASLMEGSYEQYF
12 TRBV6-6 CAMGIAGNTIYF
13 TRBV14 CASQGQPNTEAFF
14 TRBV5-6 CASSRDRAWTEAFF
14 TRBV20-1 CSASQSGGSSEQFF
13 TRBV7-2 CASSWETGNTIYF
15 TRBV5-1 CASSPAWERNTEAFF
15 TRBV7-9 CASSGPGLKNTEAFF
12 TRBV4-2 CASSARRDGAFF
13 TRBV7-3 CASSLTMTETQYF
13 TRBV10-3 CAALDLAKNIQYF
15 TRBV29-1 CSVVGGALPTDTQYF
15 TRBV20-1 CSASRRTGGNQPQHF
13 TRBV7-2 CASSLRQGGGYTF
17 TRBV5-1 CASSPGLAGGPQETQYF
17 TRBV5-1 CASSSGLAGVAYNEQFF
15 TRBV7-2 CASSTQGLGSYGYTF
14 TRBV29-1 CSVPWGGGGNIQYF
22 TRBV12-3/TRBV12-4 CASSSWAPGGGRELSGANVLTF
16 TRBV4-1 CASSHPGRTGNQPQHF
16 TRBV20-1 CSALGATGTPNTEAFF
14 TRBV20-1 CSASGDSSYNEQFF
12 TRBV30 CAWSVGREPQHF
12 TRBV24-1 CATSDPTDTQYF
14 TRBV5-6 CASCRGDMSYEQYF
12 TRBV20-1 CSAREGGTGYTF
12 TRBV5-6 CASTRGSYEQYF